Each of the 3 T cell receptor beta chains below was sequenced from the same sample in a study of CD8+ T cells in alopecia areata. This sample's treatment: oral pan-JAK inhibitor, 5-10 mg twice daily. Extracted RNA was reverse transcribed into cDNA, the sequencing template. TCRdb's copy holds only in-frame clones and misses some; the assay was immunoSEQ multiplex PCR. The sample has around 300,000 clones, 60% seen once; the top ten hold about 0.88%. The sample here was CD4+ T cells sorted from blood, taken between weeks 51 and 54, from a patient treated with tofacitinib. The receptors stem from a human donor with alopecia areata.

CDR3 coding DNA: TGTGCCAGCAGCAAACGGGACAATTCTAGGGAAGCTTTCTTT. This codes for CASSKRDNSREAFF. The chain couples TRBV7-8 to TRBJ1-1, with D possibly TRBD1 on 6 matching bases. The V gene lost 5 bases and the J gene lost 8 bases, with 18 bases spanning the gap. CDR1 is SGHVS and CDR2 is FQNEAQ in the germline V gene. This CDR3 is built from 14 residues. Full variable domain (outside the CDR3, taken from reference TRBV7-8 and TRBJ1-1): GAGVSQSPRYKVAKRGQDVALRCDPISGHVSLFWYQQALGQGPEFLTYFQNEAQLDKSGLPSDRFFAERPEGSVSTLKIQRTQQEDSAVYLCASSKRDNSREAFFGQGTRLTVV.

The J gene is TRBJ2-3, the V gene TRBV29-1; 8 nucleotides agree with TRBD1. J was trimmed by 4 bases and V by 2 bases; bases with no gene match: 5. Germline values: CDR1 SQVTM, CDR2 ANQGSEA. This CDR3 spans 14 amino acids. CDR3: CSVETGQGPDTQYF. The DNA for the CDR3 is TGCAGCGTTGAAACCGGACAGGGACCAGATACGCAGTATTTT.

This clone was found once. The CDR3 loop is CASSRNYGYTF. CDR3 nucleotide sequence: TGTGCCAGCAGCCGGAACTATGGCTACACCTTC. This chain links TRBV5-8 with TRBJ1-2, with D uncertain. The V end lost 4 bases, the J end lost 2 bases, and 3 bases lay between the germline ends. Germline V gene sequence: CDR1 SGHTS, CDR2 YDEGEE. The CDR3 is 11 amino acids. Based on the CDR3 plus reference TRBV5-8 and TRBJ1-2, the full variable domain is EAGVTQSPTHLIKTRGQQATLRCSPISGHTSVYWYQQALGLGLQFLLWYDEGEERNRGNFPPRFSGRQFPNYSSELNVNALELEDSALYLCASSRNYGYTFGSGTRLTVV.